The 2 T cell receptor beta chains given below trace back to one sample, sequenced in a study of blood T cells in healthy people across ages. Next came a second PCR, run for roughly 6 to 11 cycles, which used a sample-barcoded 5' primer along with a J-beta primer mix. TCRdb re-analysed the 5' RACE reads in MiXCR, keeping a single row per CDR3 protein. There are about 1 million distinct CDR3 sequences in the sample; less than 50% occur only once, and approximately 17% lies in the top ten. Material for sequencing was blood. The receptors come from a woman aged 55-69 years in good health.

The genes are TRBV14 and TRBJ2-5, with TRBD1 matching over 8 bases. V lost 1 base, J lost 11 bases, and 6 bases stayed unmatched. CDR3 length: 13 residues. Germline CDR1 SGHDN, CDR2 FVKESK. CDR3 nucleotide sequence: TGTGCCAGCAGCCAAGCGATGACAGGGGAGCAGTACTTC. Translating gives CASSQAMTGEQYF.

This clonotype was counted once. This rearrangement joins TRBV5-1 to TRBJ2-5, with 13 bases aligning to TRBD2. The ends lost 7 bases at V and 4 bases at J; junction bases unmatched: 16. The CDR3 totals 18 residues. Germline-derived CDR1 and CDR2 are SGHRS and YFSETQ. CDR3 residues: CASAGLAGETWGGETQYF. The CDR3 DNA is TGCGCCAGCGCAGGACTAGCGGGAGAAACCTGGGGAGGAGAGACCCAGTACTTC.